The 9 T cell receptor beta chains listed next were all sequenced from one sample in a study of blood T cell repertoires in COVID-19. TCRdb's table, derived via immunoSEQ multiplex PCR, lists solely in-frame clones and lacks some. The data hold fewer than 300,000 clones, with 90% observed a single time. Sequences were obtained from PBMCs or T cells enriched from blood (not recorded which). The receptors originated from a woman in her 30s who had recovered from COVID-19.

The CDR3 loop reads CASSLWSGVGGKLFF. Written as DNA, the CDR3 is TGTGCCAGCAGTTTATGGTCAGGGGTTGGGGGAAAACTGTTTTTT. The V and J genes are TRBV28 and TRBJ1-4, with D perhaps matching TRBD1 (6 bases). CDR3 size: 15 residues. The V gene lost 0 bases and the J gene lost 10 bases, with 15 bases spanning the gap. CDR1 and CDR2 from the germline V gene are MDHEN and SYDVKM.

This sequence joins TRBV4-1 and TRBJ1-4, with D maybe TRBD1 (5 bases). Trimming stripped 0 bases from V and 8 bases from J, with 16 bases between. CDR1 is MGHRA and CDR2 is YSYEKL in the germline V gene. This CDR3 comprises 16 residues. CDR3 loop: CASSQDGGGLNEKLFF. Written as DNA, the CDR3 is TGCGCCAGCAGCCAAGATGGGGGGGGTTTGAACGAAAAACTGTTTTTT.

The rearrangement joins TRBV7-2 to TRBJ2-7; D is undetermined. V gave up 2 bases and J gave up 5 bases, with 7 bases separating them. Germline CDR1 reads SGHTA; CDR2 reads FQGNSA. This CDR3 contains 12 residues. The chain's CDR3 is CASSLQTNEQYF. Written as DNA, the CDR3 is TGTGCCAGCAGCTTACAAACTAACGAGCAGTACTTC.

The CDR3 loop reads CASSQDEGLNTGELFF. CDR3 in DNA: TGCGCCAGCAGCCAAGACGAGGGACTTAACACCGGGGAGCTGTTTTTT. The chain combines TRBV4-1 with TRBJ2-2, with D possibly being TRBD2 (6 bases). V lost 0 bases and J 2 bases, leaving 10 bases between the germline ends. Germline assignment: CDR1 MGHRA and CDR2 YSYEKL. The CDR3 length is 16 residues.

The V and J genes are TRBV10-1 and TRBJ1-5, with D uncertain. Looked up from germline, CDR1 is WNHNN and CDR2 is SYGVQD (reference sequence). V lost 2 bases to trimming and J lost 4 bases, with 21 bases between them. The CDR3 contains 18 residues. The CDR3 DNA sequence: TGCGCCAGCAGTGAGCTCCTGGGGTGGCCGGGAGATAATCAGCCCCAGCATTTT. Translating gives CASSELLGWPGDNQPQHF.

The rearrangement links TRBV4-2 to TRBJ2-4, with 11 bases fitting TRBD2. There are 17 residues in the CDR3. The germline gives CDR1 LGHNA, CDR2 YNFKEQ. The J segment lost 3 bases and the V segment lost 2 bases, leaving 6 bases of the junction unmatched. The CDR3 is CASSQLLAGVGKNIQYF. The CDR3 DNA reads TGTGCCAGCAGCCAACTACTAGCGGGAGTAGGCAAAAACATTCAGTACTTC.

The V gene is TRBV23-1, the J gene TRBJ1-6; 7 bases align to TRBD1. TRBV23-1 is an ORF, with its function uncertain. Trimming cost V 3 bases and J 6 bases; bases outside gene matches: 5. The CDR3 consists of 15 residues. The CDR3 DNA is TGCGCCAGCAGTCACCGGGACAGCGGTAATTCACCCCTCCACTTT. Translation gives CASSHRDSGNSPLHF.

Only one count was recorded for this clone. This rearrangement joins TRBV27 to TRBJ1-4, with D unresolved. V lost 2 bases and J 5 bases, leaving 9 bases between the germline ends. The CDR3 spans 14 residues. Germline V gene lookup returns CDR1 MNHEY and CDR2 SMNVEV (reference sequence). The CDR3 nucleotides are TGTGCCAGCAGTTTAGTGTCGGGGAATGAAAAACTGTTTTTT. Protein sequence: CASSLVSGNEKLFF.

The rearrangement joins TRBV28 to TRBJ2-1, with D uncertain. The V gene's germline CDR1 is MDHEN and CDR2 SYDVKM. V was pared by 3 bases and J by 10 bases, with 7 bases between. The CDR3 is made up of 11 amino acids. CDR3: CASSFSMEQFF. In DNA, the CDR3 is TGTGCCAGCAGTTTCAGTATGGAGCAGTTCTTC. The full variable domain, its missing parts supplied by reference TRBV28 and TRBJ2-1, is DVKVTQSSRYLVKRTGEKVFLECVQDMDHENMFWYRQDPGLGLRLIYFSYDVKMKEKGDIPEGYSVSREKKERFSLILESASTNQTSMYLCASSFSMEQFFGPGTRLTVL.